The T cell receptor (beta chain) described here comes from a study of shared clonotypes between healthy human individuals. Study-level points and caveats: A limitation of the genetic and exposure-history diversity represented arose from few donors.

The table came from immunoSEQ multiplex PCR; TCRdb's copy has only in-frame clones and leaves some out. Of 230,000 or so clones listed, about 65% were seen once; the top ten hold 11%. V lost 5 bases and J lost 7, with 5 bases in between. The CDR3 has 11 amino acids. The V gene's germline CDR1 is MNHEY and CDR2 SVGAGI. Remarks on this clone: The antigen is undetermined.

This chain uses TRBV6-5 with TRBJ1-4; D call uncertain. The sequencing sample was made of memory CD4+ T cells sorted from blood. Subset meaning: CD45RA-negative fraction. The clonotype was recovered from a man aged 25 to 40 in good health. CDR3 region: CASSRGEKLFF. The CDR3 region has the DNA TGTGCCAGCAGTCGGGGTGAAAAACTGTTTTTT.